A selection of T cell receptor beta chains follows, all from one sample in a study of T cells in Graves' hyperthyroidism and ophthalmopathy. TCRdb re-analysed the multiplex PCR reads in MiXCR, keeping a single row per CDR3 protein. This repertoire shows around 600,000 distinct CDR3 sequences, about 14% found once; its top ten account for under 15%. Material for sequencing was blood. These TCRs come from a woman aged 45-65 years with Graves' ophthalmopathy. Each CDR3 is given with its conserved first and last residue. Fields, in order: clone size, D gene, V gene, J gene, CDR3 protein. The D gene is left open where the match is weak. The size field is filled for only some rows; it gives once, few, many or a size class.

size: many
D: -
V: TRBV20-1
J: TRBJ1-1
CDR3: CSAPPGTHEAFF

size: many
D: -
V: TRBV6-1
J: TRBJ1-5
CDR3: CASRSTGEYNQPQHF

size: -
D: TRBD2
V: TRBV6-2/TRBV6-3
J: TRBJ2-3
CDR3: CASSTPGLDAGSTQYF

size: many
D: -
V: TRBV28
J: TRBJ1-5
CDR3: CASSLILGNQPQHF

size: -
D: -
V: TRBV12-3/TRBV12-4
J: TRBJ1-2
CDR3: CASSLWRDTYTF

size: once
D: -
V: TRBV7-2
J: TRBJ2-5
CDR3: CASSRGTRRGPQETQYF

size: many
D: -
V: TRBV20-1
J: TRBJ1-6
CDR3: CSARDVGRPNNSPLHF

size: many
D: TRBD2
V: TRBV7-2
J: TRBJ2-7
CDR3: CASSAGGERPEQYF

size: many
D: TRBD1
V: TRBV27
J: TRBJ2-7
CDR3: CASRDRGSGYEQYF

size: few
D: -
V: TRBV29-1
J: TRBJ1-2
CDR3: CSAVSGYGYTF

size: many
D: TRBD2
V: TRBV3-1
J: TRBJ2-5
CDR3: CASSQTSGTQETQYF

size: few
D: TRBD1
V: TRBV5-1
J: TRBJ2-7
CDR3: CASSFGGTGHYEQYF

size: many
D: -
V: TRBV28
J: TRBJ2-7
CDR3: CASRPQTSHEQYF

size: many
D: TRBD1
V: TRBV2
J: TRBJ1-1
CDR3: CASSGLQGASEAFF

size: -
D: -
V: TRBV6-1
J: TRBJ2-5
CDR3: CASIVRGEEAQYF

size: -
D: -
V: TRBV10-3
J: TRBJ2-1
CDR3: CAISESRPGIYNEQFF

size: -
D: TRBD1
V: TRBV11-2
J: TRBJ1-1
CDR3: CASSFSGTGVNTEAFF

size: many
D: TRBD1
V: TRBV18
J: TRBJ2-7
CDR3: CASSPRPGQGDYEQYF

size: many
D: -
V: TRBV5-4
J: TRBJ2-4
CDR3: CASSLGVGIQYF

size: many
D: -
V: TRBV15
J: TRBJ2-3
CDR3: CATSRDLSADSTTDTQYF

size: many
D: -
V: TRBV20-1
J: TRBJ2-1
CDR3: CSANDFKDYNEQFF

size: few
D: -
V: TRBV2
J: TRBJ2-5
CDR3: CASSLPGLPGYF

size: many
D: TRBD1
V: TRBV27
J: TRBJ2-7
CDR3: CASSSGQGEYEQYF

size: -
D: TRBD1
V: TRBV7-7
J: TRBJ2-7
CDR3: CASSLGPSRGGRTMQYF

size: many
D: -
V: TRBV12-3/TRBV12-4
J: TRBJ1-2
CDR3: CASSWASLGGTF

size: many
D: TRBD2
V: TRBV10-3
J: TRBJ2-1
CDR3: CAISEPGLAGDEQFF

size: many
D: -
V: TRBV7-2
J: TRBJ1-5
CDR3: CASSTVSGQPQHF

size: -
D: TRBD2
V: TRBV27
J: TRBJ2-7
CDR3: CASNALAGVGEQYF

size: -
D: -
V: TRBV5-1
J: TRBJ1-4
CDR3: CASSRRGDEKLFF

size: many
D: TRBD2
V: TRBV7-3
J: TRBJ2-1
CDR3: CASSSTGTSIYEQFF

size: once
D: TRBD1
V: TRBV19
J: TRBJ1-2
CDR3: CASSIGTGGYSYGYTF

size: few
D: TRBD2
V: TRBV11-2
J: TRBJ2-1
CDR3: CASSLTRPTSGNNEQFF

size: many
D: -
V: TRBV12-3/TRBV12-4
J: TRBJ1-5
CDR3: CASSLAGQISQPQHF

size: few
D: TRBD1
V: TRBV28
J: TRBJ2-3
CDR3: CASSTTGTGGADTQYF

size: many
D: -
V: TRBV27
J: TRBJ1-1
CDR3: CASSLLPGLGANTEAFF

size: -
D: TRBD1
V: TRBV12-3/TRBV12-4
J: TRBJ1-5
CDR3: CASSLGGGLSNQPQHF

size: many
D: TRBD2
V: TRBV7-6
J: TRBJ2-1
CDR3: CASSPRLAGANEQFF

size: -
D: -
V: TRBV20-1
J: TRBJ2-1
CDR3: CSEMNEQFF

size: few
D: -
V: TRBV18
J: TRBJ1-3
CDR3: CASSPMDVGSGNTIYF

size: -
D: -
V: TRBV9
J: TRBJ2-7
CDR3: CASSVLSVGEQYF